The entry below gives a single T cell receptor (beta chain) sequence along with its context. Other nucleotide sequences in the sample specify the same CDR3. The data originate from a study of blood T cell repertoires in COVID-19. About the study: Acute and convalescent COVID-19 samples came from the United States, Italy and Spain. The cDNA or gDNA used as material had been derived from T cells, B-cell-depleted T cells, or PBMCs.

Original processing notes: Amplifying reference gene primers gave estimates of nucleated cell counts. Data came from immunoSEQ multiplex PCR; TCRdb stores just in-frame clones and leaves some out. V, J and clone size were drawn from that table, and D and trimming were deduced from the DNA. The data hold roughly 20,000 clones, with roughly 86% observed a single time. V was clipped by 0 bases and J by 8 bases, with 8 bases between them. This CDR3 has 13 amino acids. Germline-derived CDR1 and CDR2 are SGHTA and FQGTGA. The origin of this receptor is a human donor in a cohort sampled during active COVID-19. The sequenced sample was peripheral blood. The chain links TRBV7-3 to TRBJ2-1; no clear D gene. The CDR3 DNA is TGTGCCAGCAGCTTAACGCTCGCGGATGAGCAGTTCTTC. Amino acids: CASSLTLADEQFF.